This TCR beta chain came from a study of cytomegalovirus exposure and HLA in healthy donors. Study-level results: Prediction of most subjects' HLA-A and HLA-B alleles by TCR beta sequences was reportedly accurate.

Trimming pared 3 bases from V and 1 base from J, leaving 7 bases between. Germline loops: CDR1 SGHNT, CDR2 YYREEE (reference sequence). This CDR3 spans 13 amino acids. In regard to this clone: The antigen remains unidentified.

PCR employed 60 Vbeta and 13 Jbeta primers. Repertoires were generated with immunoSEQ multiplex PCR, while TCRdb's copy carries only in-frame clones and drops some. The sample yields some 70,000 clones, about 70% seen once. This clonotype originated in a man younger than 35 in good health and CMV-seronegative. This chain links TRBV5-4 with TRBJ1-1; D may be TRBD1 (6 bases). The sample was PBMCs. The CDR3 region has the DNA TGTGCCAGCAGCTCGGGACAGAACACTGAAGCTTTCTTT. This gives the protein CASSSGQNTEAFF.